This TCR beta chain came from a study of shared clonotypes between healthy human individuals. About this clone itself: A much more abundant neighbour one base away suggests this may be a read error.

Each unsorted PBMC replicate got 300 ng genomic DNA, roughly 30,000 genomes. The assay was immunoSEQ multiplex PCR, and TCRdb's table has in-frame clones only and misses some. The sample contains approximately 460,000 clones, roughly three quarters of which appear only once. V gave up 1 base and J gave up 0 bases, with 3 bases separating them. The CDR3 has 13 residues. Germline V gene data show CDR1 as SNHLY and CDR2 as FYNNEI. Within Nashville, Tennessee resided all donors, each a Caucasian adult. The rearrangement links TRBV2 to TRBJ1-1; D not resolved. The source is a woman in her thirties or forties in good health. Some clones in this sample may be carry-over from other donors' samples. The sample comprised PBMCs. Here the CDR3 DNA reads TGTGCCAGCAGTGAAGGGGTGAACACTGAAGCTTTCTTT. Translation gives CASSEGVNTEAFF. Variable domain in full (rest from reference TRBV2 and TRBJ1-1): EPEVTQTPSHQVTQMGQEVILRCVPISNHLYFYWYRQILGQKVEFLVSFYNNEISEKSEIFDDQFSVERPDGSNFTLKIRSTKLEDSAMYFCASSEGVNTEAFFGQGTRLTVV.